The source of this T cell receptor (beta chain) is a study of beta chain features in type 1 diabetes. Germline V gives CDR1 GTSNPN, CDR2 SVGIG (reference sequence). V lost 0 bases and J lost 2, with 11 bases in between. This CDR3 is 15 amino acids long. Of the isolated RNA, all was reverse transcribed, and so the sequenced material was expressed TCRB transcripts. Here immunoSEQ multiplex PCR was the method, and the copy in TCRdb shows in-frame clones only, minus some. The sample lists roughly 250,000 clones, approximately 20% occurring once. Note on this clone: Antigen specificity is unknown.

Study-level results: Any HLA-type effect on TCRB rearrangement remained unresolved here. Patients with Type 1 diabetes showed moderately but significantly shorter TCRB CDR3s in all four CD4+ subsets.

This receptor was taken from a woman aged 40 to 55 with type 1 diabetes. Sequencing used naive CD4+ T cells from blood. The rearrangement joins TRBV30 to TRBJ2-1, with TRBD2 as a possible D gene (7 bases). The CDR3 DNA follows: TGTGCCTGGAGTGTGTCGGGGGGCGCCTACAATGAGCAGTTCTTC. Its protein product is CAWSVSGGAYNEQFF.